This TCR beta chain is from a study of T-cell reconstitution after alpha-beta-depleted transplantation in children (dated by TCRdb to the mid-2010s). Some background on the complete study: The study quantitatively tracked T-cell immune reconstitution after TCRalphabeta/CD19-depleted allogeneic hematopoietic cell transplantation in children using TCR repertoire profiling.

To prepare the library, PCR was applied. The run used an Illumina HiSeq 2500. Molecular barcoding was employed in the preparation of TCR libraries, with unique molecular identifiers being used to normalize TCRbeta repertoire quantification. Clones were called with MiXCR by TCRdb after fastp trimmed the public reads at Q25, and only in-frame beta chains were retained. Identical CDR3 proteins give one entry, which carries the most common genes and DNA. The sample yields approximately 17,000 distinct CDR3 sequences; around 7.7% were counted once. 35% to 40% of the sample is taken by the ten largest. Points the paper makes about the study in general: The apparently early alphabetaT-cell count recovery about two months after transplant was reportedly dependent on only several hundred rapidly expanded clones derived from non-depleted graft cells. In some patients, high TCRbeta diversity at day 60 was attributed to recipient T cells and intrathymic progenitors that had survived conditioning. The frequencies of hyperexpanded clones fell over the following months, and after one year, T-cell counts and TCRbeta diversity were mostly attributed to newly produced T cells.

Sample time point, as interpreted from the label and publication: day 60 (about 2 months) after transplantation. This sample's treatment or condition label indicates: allogeneic hematopoietic cell transplantation with graft depleted of TCRalphabeta T cells and CD19 B cells. Transplant recipients were children who received TCRalphabeta/CD19-depleted allogeneic hematopoietic cell grafts. Relative to germline, V is missing 2 bases and J is missing 6 bases, with 8 bases of the junction outside any gene match. The CDR3 runs 15 residues from the cysteine to the phenylalanine. Only CDR3 DNA is held: 45 bases, read in frame from base 1. CDR1 and CDR2 are read off the germline V gene (reference sequence) as DFQATT and SNEGSKA. In its sample, this clonotype was seen many times. The specificity of this receptor is unknown. No base-level quality is on record; no much larger clone is a single base apart.

The sample was PBMCs, mostly from graft donor cells, taken 60 days after TCRalphabeta/CD19-depleted stem cell transplant. This receptor chain uses TRBV20-1 and TRBJ2-1; a stretch of 9 junction bases matches TRBD1. The receptor was derived from a boy in the first two years of life who had a stem cell transplant for Wiskott-Aldrich syndrome, so the T cells may come from the graft donor. The nucleotides are TGCAGTGCTAGACCCGGGACAGGGAGATTCAATGAGCAGTTCTTC. It specifies CSARPGTGRFNEQFF.